A selection of T cell receptor beta chains follows, all from one sample in a study of cytomegalovirus exposure and HLA in healthy donors. The method was immunoSEQ multiplex PCR; TCRdb's version includes in-frame clones alone and lacks a portion of them. The sample lists 100,000 to 120,000 clones, around 88% occurring once. What was sequenced was PBMCs. All receptors derive from a man aged 40-49 years in good health and CMV-seronegative. The CDR3 runs from the conserved cysteine through the conserved F or W. The D gene is left open where the match is weak. Size tells how often a clone was seen (once, few, many) or the class of an expanded clone, and some rows leave it out.

J gene: TRBJ2-5; clone size: .; V gene: TRBV7-9; D gene: .; CDR3 protein: CASSLALGGQETQYF; CDR3 DNA: TGTGCCAGCAGCTTAGCGCTCGGGGGCCAAGAGACCCAGTACTTC
J gene: TRBJ1-2; clone size: .; V gene: TRBV25-1; D gene: TRBD1; CDR3 protein: CASSAGPGQGYGYTF; CDR3 DNA: TGTGCCAGCAGTGCCGGCCCGGGACAGGGGTATGGCTACACCTTC
J gene: TRBJ2-7; clone size: .; V gene: TRBV5-1; D gene: .; CDR3 protein: CASSLHNGEQYF; CDR3 DNA: TGCGCCAGCAGCCTTCACAATGGTGAGCAGTACTTC
J gene: TRBJ1-1; clone size: .; V gene: TRBV6-5; D gene: .; CDR3 protein: CASSQSRQKGEAFF; CDR3 DNA: TGTGCCAGCAGTCAATCTCGACAGAAGGGTGAAGCTTTCTTT
J gene: TRBJ1-1; clone size: .; V gene: TRBV5-1; D gene: .; CDR3 protein: CASSLSWGPTEAFF; CDR3 DNA: TGCGCCAGCAGCTTGTCCTGGGGGCCAACTGAAGCTTTCTTT
J gene: TRBJ2-5; clone size: .; V gene: TRBV5-4; D gene: .; CDR3 protein: CASSPTRSQETQYF; CDR3 DNA: TGTGCCAGCAGCCCTACTAGGAGCCAAGAGACCCAGTACTTC
J gene: TRBJ1-1; clone size: once; V gene: TRBV29-1; D gene: .; CDR3 protein: CSAKNLNTEAFF; CDR3 DNA: TGCAGCGCCAAGAACTTGAACACTGAAGCTTTCTTT
J gene: TRBJ1-5; clone size: once; V gene: TRBV4-1; D gene: .; CDR3 protein: CASSQGDGPGQPQHF; CDR3 DNA: TGCGCCAGCAGCCAGGGTGACGGTCCGGGTCAGCCCCAGCATTTT
J gene: TRBJ2-7; clone size: .; V gene: TRBV27; D gene: .; CDR3 protein: CASSRRDTSYEQYF; CDR3 DNA: TGTGCCAGCAGCCGAAGGGACACATCCTACGAGCAGTACTTC
J gene: TRBJ1-6; clone size: .; V gene: TRBV30; D gene: .; CDR3 protein: CAWSPGGLNSPLHF; CDR3 DNA: TGTGCCTGGAGTCCGGGGGGGCTTAATTCACCCCTCCACTTT
J gene: TRBJ2-6; clone size: .; V gene: TRBV29-1; D gene: TRBD1; CDR3 protein: CSITGGPSEANVLTF; CDR3 DNA: TGCAGCATTACAGGGGGGCCTTCCGAGGCCAACGTCCTGACTTTC
J gene: TRBJ2-3; clone size: once; V gene: TRBV4-1; D gene: TRBD2; CDR3 protein: CASSQEPGLNTDTQYF; CDR3 DNA: TGCGCCAGCAGCCAAGAACCGGGACTAAACACAGATACGCAGTATTTT
J gene: TRBJ1-1; clone size: few; V gene: TRBV5-5; D gene: TRBD1; CDR3 protein: CASSLGQGAASTEAFF; CDR3 DNA: TGTGCCAGCAGCTTGGGGCAGGGGGCAGCTAGCACTGAAGCTTTCTTT
J gene: TRBJ2-5; clone size: .; V gene: TRBV25-1; D gene: TRBD2; CDR3 protein: CASSEWGRGRGRRTQYF; CDR3 DNA: TGTGCCAGCAGTGAATGGGGGAGAGGGAGGGGCCGACGGACCCAGTACTTC
J gene: TRBJ1-3; clone size: .; V gene: TRBV7-8; D gene: TRBD1; CDR3 protein: CASSFSDRNSGNTIYF; CDR3 DNA: TGTGCCAGCAGCTTTTCGGACAGGAACTCTGGAAACACCATATATTTT
J gene: TRBJ2-7; clone size: .; V gene: TRBV6-6; D gene: TRBD2; CDR3 protein: CASSSRGLAGNYEQYF; CDR3 DNA: TGTGCCAGCAGTTCTCGAGGACTAGCGGGGAACTACGAGCAGTACTTC
J gene: TRBJ1-6; clone size: few; V gene: TRBV9; D gene: TRBD1; CDR3 protein: CASSVTETGGNSPLHF; CDR3 DNA: TGTGCCAGCAGCGTGACTGAGACAGGGGGAAATTCACCCCTCCACTTT
J gene: TRBJ1-1; clone size: .; V gene: TRBV30; D gene: .; CDR3 protein: CACRSLNTEAFF; CDR3 DNA: TGTGCCTGCCGGAGTTTGAACACTGAAGCTTTCTTT
J gene: TRBJ2-1; clone size: .; V gene: TRBV2; D gene: .; CDR3 protein: CASTLGSEQFF; CDR3 DNA: TGTGCCAGCACCCTGGGCTCGGAACAGTTCTTC
J gene: TRBJ1-4; clone size: .; V gene: TRBV6-1; D gene: .; CDR3 protein: CASSVKPGNEKLFF; CDR3 DNA: TGTGCCAGCAGTGTAAAACCGGGTAATGAAAAACTGTTTTTT
J gene: TRBJ1-1; clone size: .; V gene: TRBV28; D gene: .; CDR3 protein: CASSLGLTEAFF; CDR3 DNA: TGTGCCAGCAGTTTAGGGCTTACTGAAGCTTTCTTT
J gene: TRBJ2-5; clone size: .; V gene: TRBV28; D gene: TRBD2; CDR3 protein: CASSLGGVLETQYF; CDR3 DNA: TGTGCCAGCAGTTTAGGGGGGGTACTTGAGACCCAGTACTTC
J gene: TRBJ1-2; clone size: .; V gene: TRBV16; D gene: TRBD1; CDR3 protein: CASSPSGQQNYGYTF; CDR3 DNA: TGTGCCAGCAGCCCCTCGGGACAGCAAAACTATGGCTACACCTTC
J gene: TRBJ1-2; clone size: .; V gene: TRBV6-5; D gene: TRBD1; CDR3 protein: CASSLPGTGGNYGYTF; CDR3 DNA: TGTGCCAGCAGTTTACCCGGGACAGGGGGCAACTATGGCTACACCTTC